This T cell receptor beta chain originates from a study of blood T cell repertoires in COVID-19. The method was immunoSEQ multiplex PCR; TCRdb's version includes in-frame clones alone and lacks a portion of them. Among about 480,000 clones listed, roughly 90% were seen once. Germline CDR1 and CDR2: MNHEY and SVGAGI. CDR3 length equals 13 residues. Trimming removed 6 bases from V and 1 base from J, with 7 bases in between. Participants came from about two dozen US areas, aged roughly 18 to 95 years. Among Cohort 3 donors, those recovered had two negative PCRs, clearance, or symptom resolution. The specimen sequenced was PBMCs or T cells enriched from blood (not recorded which). This chain joins TRBV6-5 and TRBJ2-1; a possible D gene is TRBD2 (5 bases). This TCR derives from a woman in her forties who had recovered from COVID-19. CDR3 in amino acids: CASSGDSYNEQFF. The CDR3 DNA reads TGTGCCAGCAGCGGGGATTCCTACAATGAGCAGTTCTTC.